This T cell receptor beta chain was identified during a study of blood T cell repertoires in COVID-19. Original processing notes: It was from reference gene primer amplification that nucleated cell counts were estimated. TCRdb's table, derived via immunoSEQ multiplex PCR, lists solely in-frame clones and lacks some. The DNA was the basis for D and trimming; V, J and clone size are from that table. Of roughly 260,000 clones listed, 70% to 90% are singletons. Germline V gives CDR1 GTSNPN, CDR2 SVGIG (reference sequence). The CDR3 spans 13 residues. V was clipped by 0 bases and J by 3 bases, with 8 bases between them. There are a few counts of this clone. Other DNA sequences of this sample code for an identical CDR3.

This TCR was recovered from a woman in her forties with acute or convalescent COVID-19. The sample comprised peripheral blood. This rearrangement joins TRBV30 to TRBJ1-1, with D possibly being TRBD1 (6 bases). In nucleotides, the CDR3 is TGTGCCTGGAGTGTACAGGGCTACACTGAAGCTTTCTTT. It codes for CAWSVQGYTEAFF.